This TCR beta chain was recorded in a study of somatic mutations in cytotoxic T cells in rheumatoid arthritis. Findings and caveats of the study: In the expanded CD8+ clones, the antigen targets remained unknown.

Note on this clone: The antigen is undetermined.

The germline V gene encodes CDR1 SGHTA and CDR2 FQGTGA. Unmatched junction bases numbered 4, after V lost 4 bases and J lost 2 bases. This CDR3 region has 15 residues. TCRdb's table, derived via immunoSEQ multiplex PCR, lists solely in-frame clones and lacks some. Of around 15,000 clones in the sample, more than 75% were seen once. The rearrangement joins TRBV7-3 to TRBJ2-1, with TRBD1 identical over 8 bases. This sequence originates from an adult with rheumatoid arthritis. Input material: CD8+ T cells sorted from blood. CDR3 loop: CASSSTGATYNEQFF. DNA for the CDR3: TGTGCCAGCAGCTCGACAGGGGCGACCTACAATGAGCAGTTCTTC.